This T cell receptor beta chain was captured in a study of T cell responses to AZD1222 COVID-19 vaccine. This CDR3 has 13 residues. Trimming pared 4 bases from V and 0 bases from J, leaving 8 bases between. Germline values: CDR1 SGHTS, CDR2 YDEGEE. About this clone: Antigen specificity is unknown.

Assay used: immunoSEQ multiplex PCR; TCRdb lists only in-frame clones, some missing. The sample shows 140,000 to 150,000 clones, just over 90% of them seen only once. Study results and caveats: Clonal diversity was possibly underestimated, and white British individuals and females predominated among donors. Reportedly, nearly half of unique spike TCRs recognized epitopes outside B.1.351/B.1.1.7 mutations. Repertoire sampling happened only post peak T cell response. The study found Spike-specific TCR breadth and depth rose after two AZD1222 doses.

The source material was peripheral blood, sampled 28 days after the second AZD1222 dose. This receptor was identified in an adult who received the AZD1222 COVID-19 vaccine. The chain recombines TRBV5-8 with TRBJ2-7; D is uncertain. The CDR3: CASSPYNSYEQYF. The CDR3 nucleotides read TGTGCCAGCAGCCCCTACAACTCCTACGAGCAGTACTTC.